The rows below give T cell receptor beta chains drawn from one sample of a study of blood T cell repertoires in COVID-19. Repertoires were generated with immunoSEQ multiplex PCR, while TCRdb's copy carries only in-frame clones and drops some. The table has 65,000 to 75,000 clones, around 82% seen once. The sequenced sample consisted of peripheral blood. Receptors were obtained from an older woman with acute or convalescent COVID-19. CDR3s include the opening cysteine and the closing phenylalanine or tryptophan.

cdr3_aa v_call
CASSFSGSGGTYNEQFF TRBV13
CASSLELAYGEQFF TRBV7-9
CASSLRGGSTDTQYF TRBV7-2
CASSSPRARETQYF TRBV6-5
CASSKEMTGEQYF TRBV7-9
CATGRGNEQFF TRBV24-1
CASSPARDGELFF TRBV3-1/TRBV3-2
CASSFPGQGAGGYTF TRBV7-9
CASSITGGGSYEQYF TRBV5-4
CATDPRRVSYGYTF TRBV2
CASSRRSGGITGNTIYF TRBV27
CASSQEIVIGNTIYF TRBV4-1
CASSINRAYNEQFF TRBV19
CASSQDLARGQNYGYTF TRBV4-1
CASSKRGGSYNEQFF TRBV6-2/TRBV6-3
CASSREMSYTF TRBV5-4
CASSELRVVTNTEAFF TRBV6-1